Listed here are 25 T cell receptor beta chains from one sample, sequenced in a study of blood T cell repertoires in COVID-19. TCRdb's table, derived via immunoSEQ multiplex PCR, lists solely in-frame clones and lacks some. Among approximately 280,000 clones listed, 75% to 90% were seen once. The sample comprised peripheral blood. These receptors originate from a man in his forties with acute or convalescent COVID-19.

The chain joins TRBV7-9 to TRBJ2-1; tentatively, D is TRBD2 (5 bases). The V gene lost 5 bases and the J gene lost 6 bases, with 14 bases spanning the gap. Looked up from germline, CDR1 is SEHNR and CDR2 is FQNEAQ (reference sequence). The CDR3 totals 14 residues. DNA of the CDR3: TGTGCCAGCAGCATTGGCACTAGGAGCAATGAGCAGTTCTTC. Its protein is CASSIGTRSNEQFF.

The rearrangement links TRBV10-2 to TRBJ2-2; 8 bases line up with TRBD1. V lost 2 bases and J lost 6; bases outside the gene matches: 14. The CDR3 runs 18 residues. The germline V gene encodes CDR1 WSHSY and CDR2 SAAADI. CDR3 in DNA: TGCGCCAGCAGTGAGCGAGCCGGGACAGGTGTTTCTCCCGGGGAGCTGTTTTTT. It specifies CASSERAGTGVSPGELFF.

CDR3: CASSYLTSTDTQYF. For the CDR3, the DNA is TGCGCCAGCAGCTACCTGACTAGCACAGATACGCAGTATTTT. The J gene is TRBJ2-3, the V gene TRBV5-1; D uncertain. The V end was cut by 3 bases, the J end by 0 bases, with 8 bases between. CDR3 length: 14 residues. Looked up from germline, CDR1 is SGHRS and CDR2 is YFSETQ.

The rearrangement uses TRBV29-1 and TRBJ2-3, with TRBD2 identical over 11 bases. Germline lookup yields CDR1 SQVTM and CDR2 ANQGSEA. V lost 0 bases to trimming and J lost 3 bases; unmatched junction nucleotides: 5. The CDR3 has 16 residues. The chain's CDR3 is CSVEDRASGGTDTQYF. CDR3 coding DNA: TGCAGCGTTGAAGATCGGGCTAGCGGGGGGACAGATACGCAGTATTTT.

This chain uses TRBV19 with TRBJ1-2; D is perhaps TRBD1 (6 bases). CDR3 length equals 14 residues. V lost 7 bases and J lost 2, with 14 bases in between. The germline gives CDR1 LNHDA, CDR2 SQIVND (reference sequence). The CDR3, as DNA: TGTGCCAGTAATGTGGACAGTTTAAACTATGGCTACACCTTC. Its translation is CASNVDSLNYGYTF.

V usage is TRBV15 and J usage is TRBJ1-1; 8 bases are shared with TRBD1. Trimming at V came to 1 base and at J to 5 bases, leaving 9 bases not matched to a gene. Per the germline V gene, CDR1 is LNHNV and CDR2 is YYDKDF (reference sequence). This CDR3 has 16 residues. The CDR3 nucleotides read TGTGCCACCAGCAGAGGCCAGGGGGCTGGTAGGACTGAAGCTTTCTTT. Translating gives CATSRGQGAGRTEAFF.

V is TRBV7-2 and J is TRBJ1-1, with 7 bases that match TRBD1. With 5 bases clipped from V and 0 bases from J, the junction kept 6 bases outside the gene matches. The CDR3 is 15 residues long. Per the germline V gene, CDR1 is SGHTA and CDR2 is FQGNSA. CDR3 sequence reads: CASSPRTGLNTEAFF. DNA for the CDR3: TGTGCCAGCAGCCCCCGGACAGGATTGAACACTGAAGCTTTCTTT.

This clone was counted between two and nine times. The rearrangement joins TRBV12-5 to TRBJ1-2; unclear D gene. Trimming left V 0 bases short and J 4 bases short, with 6 bases between. Per germline, CDR1 LGHNT and CDR2 FRNRAP. CDR3 length: 13 amino acids. The CDR3 is CASGLVGSYGYTF. DNA of the CDR3: TGTGCTAGTGGTTTGGTGGGCAGCTATGGCTACACCTTC.

The sample holds a few counts of this clone. J is TRBJ1-6 and V is TRBV5-1, with 9 nucleotides matching TRBD1. In germline, CDR1 is SGHRS, CDR2 YFSETQ. Trimming cost V 4 bases and J 10 bases; bases outside gene matches: 9. The CDR3 contains 15 residues. CDR3 sequence: CASSPWDRVRSPLHF. Here the CDR3 DNA reads TGCGCCAGCAGCCCCTGGGACAGGGTGAGGTCACCCCTCCACTTT.

This rearrangement joins TRBV15 to TRBJ1-2; D may be TRBD1 (6 bases). The CDR3 contains 13 residues. Looked up from germline, CDR1 is LNHNV and CDR2 is YYDKDF (reference sequence). Trimming pared 5 bases from V and 2 bases from J, leaving 9 bases between. The CDR3 coding sequence is TGTGCCACCAGCCCTGGACAGAACTATGGCTACACCTTC. This encodes CATSPGQNYGYTF.

The genes are TRBV27 and TRBJ1-2, with a tentative D call TRBD1 (6 bases). The V gene's germline CDR1 is MNHEY and CDR2 SMNVEV (reference sequence). The CDR3 loop spans 11 amino acids. V was clipped by 4 bases and J by 6 bases, with 6 bases between them. CDR3 in amino acids: CASSSGDGYTF. The CDR3 DNA is TGTGCCAGCAGTTCAGGGGATGGCTACACCTTC.

The chain combines TRBV24-1 with TRBJ2-7, with 9 bases matching TRBD1. The CDR3 extends over 15 amino acids. The ends lost 3 bases at V and 2 bases at J; junction bases unmatched: 4. Germline assignment: CDR1 KGHDR and CDR2 SFDVKD. DNA of the CDR3: TGTGCCACCAGTGATCCGCGACAGGGGGCCTACGAGCAGTACTTC. Its translation is CATSDPRQGAYEQYF.

The V gene is TRBV30, the J gene TRBJ1-6, with 7 bases aligning to TRBD1. In germline, CDR1 is GTSNPN, CDR2 SVGIG (reference sequence). The CDR3 totals 15 residues. The trim removed 5 bases at V and 6 bases at J, leaving 10 bases unmatched. For the CDR3, the DNA is TGTGCCTGGGGGGGTCTCGGGACAGTTAATTCACCCCTCCACTTT. It specifies CAWGGLGTVNSPLHF.

The rearrangement links TRBV2 to TRBJ1-2, with 8 positions matching TRBD1. CDR1 and CDR2 from the germline V gene are SNHLY and FYNNEI. The ends lost 2 bases at V and 8 bases at J; junction bases unmatched: 7. This CDR3 contains 14 residues. CDR3 nucleotides: TGTGCCAGCAGTGAATTGGGGCAGGGGGCAGGCTACACCTTC. It is translated as CASSELGQGAGYTF.

In its sample, this clone was seen a few times. The genes are TRBV21-1 and TRBJ1-1; the table assigns TRBD1, which was not confirmed against the DNA. TRBV21-1 is labeled a pseudogene. This CDR3 is 12 amino acids long. The CDR3 loop reads CARMGPNTEAFF. The CDR3 nucleotides read TGTGCCAGGATGGGGCCGAACACTGAAGCTTTCTTT.

The rearrangement joins TRBV4-1 to TRBJ2-5; 8 bases are a match to TRBD1. Germline CDR1 MGHRA, CDR2 YSYEKL. The CDR3 sequence is 18 residues long. The V gene end was trimmed by 0 bases and the J gene end by 1 base; junction bases not matched to a gene: 10. The CDR3 protein is CASSQDMVTGGAQETQYF. DNA for the CDR3: TGCGCCAGCAGCCAAGATATGGTCACAGGGGGTGCCCAAGAGACCCAGTACTTC.

This chain uses TRBV27 with TRBJ2-3; 12 bases agree with TRBD2. CDR1 and CDR2 (germline): MNHEY, SMNVEV (reference sequence). J was trimmed by 5 bases and V by 4 bases; bases with no gene match: 7. CDR3 length: 16 residues. DNA for the CDR3: TGTGCCAGCAGTTCCCGGACTAGCGGGGAAAGAGATACGCAGTATTTT. Translating gives CASSSRTSGERDTQYF.

In this sample, this clone turned up once. In DNA, the CDR3 is TGCAGTGCTAGTCAGGCTAGCGGGGGGCCAGATACGCAGTATTTT. Its protein is CSASQASGGPDTQYF. This chain uses TRBV20-1 with TRBJ2-3, with 11 bases matching TRBD2. J was trimmed by 4 bases and V by 3 bases; bases with no gene match: 6. The CDR3 sequence is 15 residues long. CDR1 and CDR2 from the germline V gene are DFQATT and SNEGSKA (reference sequence).

This chain joins TRBV11-3 and TRBJ2-3; TRBD2 agrees at 11 bases. CDR3 length equals 15 residues. V trimming: 5 bases; J trimming: 4 bases; junction bases outside the gene matches: 5. Germline-derived CDR1 and CDR2 are SGHNT and YENEEA. DNA for the CDR3: TGTGCCAGCAGCCAGGGACTAGCGGTGGCAGATACGCAGTATTTT. Translating gives CASSQGLAVADTQYF.

The V gene is TRBV6-5, the J gene TRBJ1-6, with D possibly TRBD1 on 6 matching bases. CDR3 length: 13 residues. Germline V gene lookup returns CDR1 MNHEY and CDR2 SVGAGI. Deletions cut 7 bases from V and 8 bases from J, with 12 bases between. Here the CDR3 DNA reads TGTGCCAGCATGGACGGACAGTATTCACCCCTCCACTTT. Its protein product is CASMDGQYSPLHF.

The chain joins TRBV7-9 to TRBJ2-3; 10 positions match TRBD2. V shed 2 bases and J 6 bases; nucleotides not matched to a gene: 8. The CDR3 totals 16 residues. Germline V CDR1 and CDR2: SEHNR, FQNEAQ (reference sequence). The CDR3 loop is CASSLLAGALADTQYF. CDR3 in DNA: TGTGCCAGCAGCTTACTAGCGGGGGCCCTCGCGGATACGCAGTATTTT.

The chain links TRBV15 to TRBJ2-7; 9 bases map to TRBD2. With V trimmed by 1 base and J by 1 base, 8 bases remained unmatched. Germline lookup yields CDR1 LNHNV and CDR2 YYDKDF (reference sequence). The CDR3 loop spans 17 amino acids. The CDR3 here is CATSRGLRGGLSYEQYF. The DNA for the CDR3 is TGTGCCACCAGCAGAGGATTGCGGGGGGGCCTGTCCTACGAGCAGTACTTC.

The V call is TRBV19, the J call TRBJ1-2; tentatively, D is TRBD1 (6 bases). The CDR3 has 17 residues. V lost 3 bases and J 0 bases, leaving 17 bases between the germline ends. From germline, CDR1 is LNHDA and CDR2 SQIVND (reference sequence). In DNA, the CDR3 is TGTGCCAGTAGTATGAGACAGGCGCAGAAAGCTAACTATGGCTACACCTTC. Its translation is CASSMRQAQKANYGYTF. Complete variable domain (other parts from reference TRBV19 and TRBJ1-2): DGGITQSPKYLFRKEGQNVTLSCEQNLNHDAMYWYRQDPGQGLRLIYYSQIVNDFQKGDIAEGYSVSREKKESFPLTVTSAQKNPTAFYLCASSMRQAQKANYGYTFGSGTRLTVV.

This clone was observed once. The gene calls are TRBV5-6 and TRBJ1-2, with 12 bases aligning to TRBD1. The junction had 10 bases not matched to a gene; V was cut back by 3 bases and J by 4 bases. This CDR3 is 17 amino acids long. Germline values: CDR1 SGHDT, CDR2 YYEEEE. The CDR3 DNA follows: TGTGCCAGCAGCTCTATTGTAGGGACAGGGGGCATCTATGGCTACACCTTC. Its translation is CASSSIVGTGGIYGYTF.

The chain employs TRBV6-1 and TRBJ2-1; D gene uncertain. Deletions cut 2 bases from V and 10 bases from J, with 15 bases between. This CDR3 contains 14 residues. Germline assignment: CDR1 MNHNS and CDR2 SASEGT. CDR3 region: CASSERQARPEQFF. The CDR3 nucleotides read TGTGCCAGCAGTGAAAGGCAGGCCAGACCGGAGCAGTTCTTC.